This TCR beta chain derives from a study of beta chain features in type 1 diabetes. With V trimmed by 1 base and J by 5 bases, 9 bases remained unmatched. The CDR3 has 17 amino acids. Germline CDR1 and CDR2: SGHTA and FQGTGA. Expressed TCRB transcripts were sequenced, since all the RNA that had been isolated was reverse transcribed. Sequencing was performed with immunoSEQ multiplex PCR; in TCRdb, only in-frame clones are kept and a portion is missing. The sample lists about 19,000 clones, about 50% seen once, with about 0.45% in the top ten. This receptor was identified in a man aged 18 to 35 in good health. Specimen: stem cell memory CD4+ T cells from blood. The chain combines TRBV7-3 with TRBJ2-1, with TRBD2 matching 9 bases. CDR3: CASSLKRTSVRHNEQFF. The DNA for the CDR3 is TGTGCCAGCAGCTTAAAAAGGACTAGCGTTCGACACAATGAGCAGTTCTTC.